This TCR beta chain was recovered during a study of cytotoxic CD8 clonotypes in ibrutinib-treated CLL. This clone was observed a few times. Its matching antigen is unknown. Depths of 1 in 200,000 to 1 in 1 million T cells were the sequencing target. Sequencing used immunoSEQ multiplex PCR; TCRdb keeps in-frame clones, though not all of them. Among approximately 100,000 clones, 58% were seen once, and the ten largest hold about 40%. Study-level results: Baseline clonality, above age-matched healthy donor levels, tracked circulating CD8+ T-cell counts. Sustained-remission and progressing patients' sampling times differed. Increased clonality at ibrutinib response gave way to a return toward baseline at progression.

Trimming pared 1 base from V and 2 bases from J, leaving 17 bases between. The V gene's germline CDR1 is SGHNT and CDR2 YENEEA. This CDR3 spans 17 amino acids. The sequenced sample was PBMCs, obtained after 24 months of ibrutinib treatment. The chain joins TRBV11-3 to TRBJ2-5; either TRBD1 or TRBD2 may fit D (5 bases each). The sequence was obtained from a human donor with chronic lymphocytic leukemia. In DNA, the CDR3 is TGTGCCAGCAGCTTAGCCCCTAGCCAGGGACGACAAGAGACCCAGTACTTC. Translating it yields CASSLAPSQGRQETQYF.